The entry that follows covers one T cell receptor beta chain sequence. TCRdb's table, derived via immunoSEQ multiplex PCR, lists solely in-frame clones and lacks some. Here the sample spans 130,000 or so clones, around 92% being singletons. This entry comes from a study of T cell responses to AZD1222 COVID-19 vaccine. The V gene lost 3 bases and the J gene lost 0 bases, with 15 bases spanning the gap. Per germline, CDR1 SEHNR and CDR2 FQNEAQ (reference sequence). There are 17 residues in the CDR3. The sequence was obtained from an adult in good health. The V and J genes are TRBV7-9 and TRBJ2-1; D unresolved. The sample was peripheral blood, taken on day 0 of AZD1222 vaccination. In DNA, the CDR3 is TGTGCCAGCAGCTTCGCACCCAGTGACCTCTCCTACAATGAGCAGTTCTTC. Its translation: CASSFAPSDLSYNEQFF.